Shown below are 23 T cell receptor beta chains from a single sample sequenced in a study of T cells in Graves' hyperthyroidism and ophthalmopathy. Amplified TCR beta CDR3 regions derived from RNA transcripts. The HTBI set primed first-round TCR CDR3 RT-PCR. TCRdb analysed the multiplex PCR reads with MiXCR anew, one entry per CDR3 protein. The table includes 500,000 to 750,000 distinct CDR3 sequences, approximately 14% detected once. The sequencing sample was made of blood. The receptors originated from a woman aged 25 to 39 with Graves' hyperthyroidism.

This clonotype was detected ten times or more. CDR3 sequence: CASSYSGLGSYEQYF. The CDR3 DNA reads as TGTGCCAGCAGTTACTCCGGGCTAGGCTCCTACGAGCAGTACTTC. This chain uses TRBV6-5 with TRBJ2-7; D gene unclear. CDR1 MNHEY and CDR2 SVGAGI come from the germline V gene. The germline V and J ends were trimmed by 0 bases and 0 bases, with 9 bases remaining between them. The CDR3 has 15 amino acids.

A few counts support this clonotype. The chain combines TRBV6-1 with TRBJ1-6, with D perhaps matching TRBD1 (5 bases). Germline values: CDR1 MNHNS, CDR2 SASEGT. The length of the CDR3 is 13 residues. Trimming removed 10 bases at V and 6 bases at J, with 13 bases between. CDR3 bases: TGTGCCACACTTAGGGGATTTAATTCACCCCTCCACTTT. This codes for CATLRGFNSPLHF.

The chain recombines TRBV9 with TRBJ2-2, with 12 bases matching TRBD2. The CDR3 loop spans 18 amino acids. J gave up 7 bases and V 3 bases, and 13 bases lay outside the gene matches. CDR1 and CDR2 (germline): SGDLS, YYNGEE. CDR3 coding DNA: TGTGCCAGCAGCGCCAGACTAGCGGGAGACCTGAGCAACGGGGAGCTGTTTTTT. Translation gives CASSARLAGDLSNGELFF. The full variable domain, rest sourced from reference TRBV9 and TRBJ2-2, is DSGVTQTPKHLITATGQRVTLRCSPRSGDLSVYWYQQSLDQGLQFLIQYYNGEERAKGNILERFSAQQFPDLHSELNLSSLELGDSALYFCASSARLAGDLSNGELFFGEGSRLTVL.

V gene TRBV19 combines with J gene TRBJ2-1; TRBD2 matches 13 bases. Trimming cost V 4 bases and J 8 bases; bases outside gene matches: 5. The CDR3 length is 15 residues. Germline-derived CDR1 and CDR2 are LNHDA and SQIVND (reference sequence). This chain's CDR3 is CASSKGLAGRDEQFF. The CDR3 DNA is TGTGCCAGTAGTAAGGGACTAGCGGGAAGGGATGAGCAGTTCTTC.

This clonotype was observed a handful of times. The genes are TRBV9 and TRBJ2-3; a possible D gene is TRBD1 (6 bases). The CDR3 spans 17 residues. V was shortened by 0 bases and J by 0 bases, with 14 bases between the two germline ends. The germline V gene encodes CDR1 SGDLS and CDR2 YYNGEE. In DNA, the CDR3 is TGTGCCAGCAGCGTAGTTGGGGGCTTCTCTAGCACAGATACGCAGTATTTT. Protein product: CASSVVGGFSSTDTQYF.

The chain has TRBV9 and TRBJ1-3; D not certain. V was trimmed by 0 bases and J by 0 bases, leaving 13 bases between them. This CDR3 has 17 residues. Germline V CDR1 and CDR2: SGDLS, YYNGEE. In DNA, the CDR3 is TGTGCCAGCAGCGTAGCGGGAGGGTTTCACTCTGGAAACACCATATATTTT. This encodes CASSVAGGFHSGNTIYF.

This clonotype was counted at least ten times. The rearrangement uses TRBV4-1 and TRBJ2-4; 13 nucleotides match TRBD2. CDR3 length: 20 amino acids. Germline values: CDR1 MGHRA, CDR2 YSYEKL. Trimming removed 1 base from V and 0 bases from J; junction bases left unmatched: 9. The CDR3 bases are TGCGCCAGCAGCCAAGTGCGACTAGCGGGAGGCCATGGAGCCAAAAACATTCAGTACTTC. Protein: CASSQVRLAGGHGAKNIQYF.

V and J are TRBV7-2 and TRBJ2-6; D is uncertain. Trimming cost V 3 bases and J 1 base, with 10 bases left between them. The CDR3 is 16 residues long. The germline V gene encodes CDR1 SGHTA and CDR2 FQGNSA. For the CDR3, the DNA is TGTGCCAGCAGCTTCGACCGGGTATCTGGGGCCAACGTCCTGACTTTC. Translated, it gives CASSFDRVSGANVLTF.

This clonotype was seen only once. With a much larger clone just one base away, this may be a read error. V and J are TRBV30 and TRBJ2-1, with D perhaps assigned TRBD1 or TRBD2 (5 bases each). This CDR3 has 16 residues. CDR1 is GTSNPN, CDR2 SVGIG, per germline (reference sequence). Trimming cost V 0 bases and J 7 bases, with 19 bases left between them. CDR3 sequence: CAWSVPGRELGNEQFF. The CDR3, as DNA: TGTGCCTGGAGTGTACCGGGCAGGGAGCTTGGTAATGAGCAGTTCTTC.

The gene calls are TRBV19 and TRBJ2-1; possible D gene TRBD1, 6 bases. Per the germline V gene, CDR1 is LNHDA and CDR2 is SQIVND (reference sequence). CDR3 size: 15 residues. The V end lost 4 bases, the J end lost 3 bases, and 13 bases lay between the germline ends. DNA of the CDR3: TGTGCCAGTAGTAAGGGGGTGGGACACTACAATGAGCAGTTCTTC. Translation gives CASSKGVGHYNEQFF.

This clonotype was counted many times. The V gene is TRBV18, the J gene TRBJ1-1; D ambiguous. Trimming removed 0 bases from V and 0 bases from J, with 11 bases in between. The CDR3 is made up of 16 amino acids. Germline-derived CDR1 and CDR2 are KGHSH and LQKENI. CDR3 region: CASSPPMFQLNTEAFF. The CDR3 nucleotides read TGTGCCAGCTCACCACCGATGTTTCAGTTGAACACTGAAGCTTTCTTT.

Many counts were recorded for this clonotype. V gene TRBV28 combines with J gene TRBJ1-2; 7 nucleotides match TRBD1. The CDR3 runs to 16 residues. The ends lost 5 bases at V and 4 bases at J; junction bases unmatched: 13. Germline lookup yields CDR1 MDHEN and CDR2 SYDVKM. This chain's CDR3 is CASSPPPGQHFYGYTF. The CDR3 region has the DNA TGTGCCAGCAGTCCTCCACCGGGACAGCATTTCTATGGCTACACCTTC.

This clonotype came up once. Possible read error: a much larger clone is one base away. This sequence joins TRBV18 and TRBJ1-1; D possibly corresponds to TRBD1 (6 bases). This CDR3 comprises 14 residues. The germline V gene has CDR1 KGHSH and CDR2 LQKENI. The CDR3 DNA reads as TGTGCCAGCAGAGAGCGGAGCTGGGACACTGAAGCTCTCTTT. Translated, it gives CASRERSWDTEALF.

This clonotype was seen ten or more times. This rearrangement joins TRBV18 to TRBJ1-3; 11 bases fit TRBD1. The CDR3 totals 15 residues. CDR1 KGHSH and CDR2 LQKENI come from the germline V gene. V lost 3 bases to trimming and J lost 4 bases; unmatched junction nucleotides: 2. CDR3 DNA sequence: TGTGCCAGCTCACCGGACAGGGGGCAAGGAAACACCATATATTTT. Amino acid sequence: CASSPDRGQGNTIYF.

This clonotype was counted at least ten times. The chain has TRBV10-3 and TRBJ2-7; 10 nucleotides align to TRBD2. The germline V gene encodes CDR1 ENHRY and CDR2 SYGVKD. Losses at the gene ends were 7 bases for V and 3 bases for J; bases not matched to a gene: 9. There are 15 residues in the CDR3. This CDR3 reads CAITNSSGSLYEQYF. The DNA of the CDR3 is TGTGCCATCACGAACTCTAGCGGGAGTCTCTACGAGCAGTACTTC.

In its sample, this clonotype was seen many times. This rearrangement joins TRBV20-1 to TRBJ2-7; 8 nucleotides align to TRBD2. CDR3 length: 13 amino acids. The ends lost 6 bases at V and 8 bases at J; junction bases unmatched: 12. CDR1 is DFQATT, CDR2 SNEGSKA, per germline (reference sequence). CDR3 protein: CSAQREPLGKQYF. CDR3 DNA: TGCAGTGCCCAGCGGGAGCCTCTTGGCAAGCAGTACTTC.

This clonotype was recorded at least ten times. J is TRBJ1-3 and V is TRBV18, with 11 bases aligning to TRBD1. The CDR3 is 15 amino acids. J gave up 7 bases and V 2 bases, and 4 bases lay outside the gene matches. Germline CDR1 KGHSH, CDR2 LQKENI. The CDR3: CASSPRTGGSNTIYF. CDR3 DNA: TGTGCCAGCTCACCAAGGACAGGGGGCTCGAACACCATATATTTT.

This chain connects TRBV4-2 to TRBJ1-2, with D tentatively TRBD1 (6 bases). CDR1 LGHNA and CDR2 YNFKEQ come from the germline V gene. Trimming stripped 2 bases from V and 3 bases from J, with 16 bases between. CDR3 length: 16 residues. The CDR3, as DNA: TGTGCCAGCAGCCAAAAATCGAACAGGGAGGACTATGGCTACACCTTC. This sequence encodes CASSQKSNREDYGYTF.

This clonotype was seen only once. This CDR3 reads CATSRDPSGNSPLHF. CDR3 nucleotides: TGTGCCACCAGCAGAGATCCCAGCGGGAATTCACCCCTCCACTTT. The chain joins TRBV15 to TRBJ1-6; D gene ambiguous. The CDR3 covers 15 residues. Trimming removed 0 bases from V and 7 bases from J, with 10 bases in between. Germline loops: CDR1 LNHNV, CDR2 YYDKDF (reference sequence). Using reference TRBV15 and TRBJ1-6 for the parts outside the CDR3, the full variable domain is DAMVIQNPRYQVTQFGKPVTLSCSQTLNHNVMYWYQQKSSQAPKLLFHYYDKDFNNEADTPDNFQSRRPNTSFCFLDIRSPGLGDTAMYLCATSRDPSGNSPLHFGNGTRLTVT.

This clonotype was observed a handful of times. The rearrangement uses TRBV5-1 and TRBJ2-1; the D is unclear. CDR1 and CDR2 (germline): SGHRS, YFSETQ. V lost 3 bases and J 2 bases, leaving 9 bases between the germline ends. This CDR3 is 14 amino acids long. CDR3 residues: CASSSSPPYNEQFF. The CDR3 region has the DNA TGCGCCAGCAGCTCCAGTCCCCCCTACAATGAGCAGTTCTTC.

This clonotype was picked up many times. CDR3: CAISEPGQGDFGYTF. The CDR3 bases are TGTGCCATCAGTGAGCCCGGACAGGGCGATTTTGGCTACACCTTC. The chain is built from TRBV10-3 and TRBJ1-2, with TRBD1 matching over 8 bases. This CDR3 region has 15 residues. Germline V gene sequence: CDR1 ENHRY, CDR2 SYGVKD. J was trimmed by 7 bases and V by 2 bases; bases with no gene match: 9.

The V and J genes are TRBV30 and TRBJ1-2; TRBD1 is a possible D gene (6 bases). This CDR3 is 15 amino acids long. Trimming left V 1 base short and J 4 bases short, with 16 bases between. Germline CDR1 and CDR2: GTSNPN and SVGIG (reference sequence). The CDR3 spells CAWSGGGRWVYGYTF. CDR3 nucleotides: TGTGCCTGGAGTGGGGGGGGCAGATGGGTCTATGGCTACACCTTC.

The table lists this clonotype with a few counts. The chain has TRBV7-9 and TRBJ2-3; TRBD2 might be the D (5 bases). The CDR3 sequence is 12 residues long. V was trimmed by 5 bases and J by 7 bases, leaving 10 bases between them. Germline CDR1 is SEHNR and CDR2 is FQNEAQ (reference sequence). CDR3 DNA sequence: TGTGCCAGCAGCCGTACGGGGTATACGCAGTATTTT. This gives the protein CASSRTGYTQYF.